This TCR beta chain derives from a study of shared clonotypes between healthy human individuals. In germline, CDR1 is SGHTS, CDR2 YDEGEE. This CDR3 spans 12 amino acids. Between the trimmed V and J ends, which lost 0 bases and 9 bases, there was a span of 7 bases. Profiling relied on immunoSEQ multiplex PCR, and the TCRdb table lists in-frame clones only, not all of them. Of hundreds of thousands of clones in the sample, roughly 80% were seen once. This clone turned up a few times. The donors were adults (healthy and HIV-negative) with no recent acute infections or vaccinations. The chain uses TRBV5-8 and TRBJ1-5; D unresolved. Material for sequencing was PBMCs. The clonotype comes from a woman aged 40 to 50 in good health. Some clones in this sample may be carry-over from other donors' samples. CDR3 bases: TGTGCCAGCAGCTTGGTTAAGCGGCCCCAGCATTTT. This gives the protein CASSLVKRPQHF.